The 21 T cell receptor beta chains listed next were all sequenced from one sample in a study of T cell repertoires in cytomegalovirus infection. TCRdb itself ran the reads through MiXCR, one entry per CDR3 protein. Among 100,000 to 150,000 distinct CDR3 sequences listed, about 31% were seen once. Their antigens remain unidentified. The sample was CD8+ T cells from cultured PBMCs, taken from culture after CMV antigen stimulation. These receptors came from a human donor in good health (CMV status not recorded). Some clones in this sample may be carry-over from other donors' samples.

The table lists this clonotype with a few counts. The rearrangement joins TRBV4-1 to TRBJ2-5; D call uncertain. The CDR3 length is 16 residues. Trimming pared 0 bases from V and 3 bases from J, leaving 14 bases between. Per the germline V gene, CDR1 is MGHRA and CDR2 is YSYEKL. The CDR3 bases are TGCGCCAGCAGCCAAGATCATGGCGGCCGCAAAGAGACCCAGTACTTC. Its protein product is CASSQDHGGRKETQYF.

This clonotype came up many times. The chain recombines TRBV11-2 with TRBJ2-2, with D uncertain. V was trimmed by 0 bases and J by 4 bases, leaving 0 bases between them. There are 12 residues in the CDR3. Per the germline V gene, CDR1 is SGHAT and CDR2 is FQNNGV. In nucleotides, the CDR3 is TGTGCCAGCAGCTTAGACACCGGGGAGCTGTTTTTT. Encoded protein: CASSLDTGELFF.

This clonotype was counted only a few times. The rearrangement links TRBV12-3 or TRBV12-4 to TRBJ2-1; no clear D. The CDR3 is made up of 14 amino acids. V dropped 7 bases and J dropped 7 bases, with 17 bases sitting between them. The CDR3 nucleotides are TGTGCCAGCATTCCCTCCGGGCCACCGAATGAGCAGTTCTTC. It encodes CASIPSGPPNEQFF.

The CDR3 sequence is CASSPPWGRVSNTEAFF. CDR3 coding DNA: TGTGCCAGCAGTCCCCCTTGGGGGCGAGTCTCGAACACTGAAGCTTTCTTT. V usage is TRBV6-2 or TRBV6-3 and J usage is TRBJ1-1; perhaps TRBD1 as D (6 bases). The CDR3 spans 17 residues. V was clipped by 5 bases and J by 1 base, with 20 bases between them. CDR1 is MNHEY and CDR2 is SVGEGT in the germline V gene.

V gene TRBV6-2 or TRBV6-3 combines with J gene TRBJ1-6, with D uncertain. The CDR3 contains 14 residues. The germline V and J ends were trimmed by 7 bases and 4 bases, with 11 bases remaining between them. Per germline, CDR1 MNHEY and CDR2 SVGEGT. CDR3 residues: CASTSGRYNSPLHF. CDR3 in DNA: TGTGCCAGCACCTCCGGGAGGTATAATTCACCCCTCCACTTT.

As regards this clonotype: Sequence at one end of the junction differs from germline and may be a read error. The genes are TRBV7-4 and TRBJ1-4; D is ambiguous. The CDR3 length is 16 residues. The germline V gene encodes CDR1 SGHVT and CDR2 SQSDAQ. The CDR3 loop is CASSLGHRQFGEILFF. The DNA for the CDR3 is TGTGCCAGCAGCTTAGGGCACCGCCAATTTGGTGAAATACTGTTTTTT.

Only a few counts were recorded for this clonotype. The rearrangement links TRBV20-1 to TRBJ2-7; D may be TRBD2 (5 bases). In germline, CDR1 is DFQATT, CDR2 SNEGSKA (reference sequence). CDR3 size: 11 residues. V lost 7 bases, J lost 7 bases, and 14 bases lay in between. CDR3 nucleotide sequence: TGCAGTGTAGACTATCTAGGGGAGCAGTACTTC. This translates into CSVDYLGEQYF.

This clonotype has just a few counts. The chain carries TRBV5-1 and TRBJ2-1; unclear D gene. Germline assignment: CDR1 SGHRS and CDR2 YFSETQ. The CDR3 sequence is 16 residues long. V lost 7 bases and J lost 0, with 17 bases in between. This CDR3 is CASARNRDLSYNEQFF. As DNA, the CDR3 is TGCGCCAGCGCAAGGAACAGAGACCTCTCCTACAATGAGCAGTTCTTC. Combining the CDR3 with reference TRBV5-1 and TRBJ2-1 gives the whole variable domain KAGVTQTPRYLIKTRGQQVTLSCSPISGHRSVSWYQQTPGQGLQFLFEYFSETQRNKGNFPGRFSGRQFSNSRSEMNVSTLELGDSALYLCASARNRDLSYNEQFFGPGTRLTVL.

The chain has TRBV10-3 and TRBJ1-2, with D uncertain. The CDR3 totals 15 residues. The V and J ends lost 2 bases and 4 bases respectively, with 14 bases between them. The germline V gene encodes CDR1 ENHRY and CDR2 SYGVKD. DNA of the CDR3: TGTGCCATCAGTGAGGGCCTAGGTTCCTCCTATGGCTACACCTTC. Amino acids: CAISEGLGSSYGYTF.

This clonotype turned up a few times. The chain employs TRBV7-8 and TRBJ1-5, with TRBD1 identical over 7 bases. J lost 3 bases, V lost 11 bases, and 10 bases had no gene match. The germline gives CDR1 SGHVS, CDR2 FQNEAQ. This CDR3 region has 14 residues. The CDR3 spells CADAGGPDNQPQHF. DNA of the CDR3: TGTGCCGACGCAGGGGGGCCTGACAATCAGCCCCAGCATTTT.

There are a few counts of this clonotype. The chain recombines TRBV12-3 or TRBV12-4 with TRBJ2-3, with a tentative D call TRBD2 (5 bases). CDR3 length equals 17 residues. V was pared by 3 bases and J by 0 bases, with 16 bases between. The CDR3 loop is CASSFMGRSGSTDTQYF. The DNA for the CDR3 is TGTGCCAGCAGTTTTATGGGTCGGTCGGGAAGCACAGATACGCAGTATTTT.

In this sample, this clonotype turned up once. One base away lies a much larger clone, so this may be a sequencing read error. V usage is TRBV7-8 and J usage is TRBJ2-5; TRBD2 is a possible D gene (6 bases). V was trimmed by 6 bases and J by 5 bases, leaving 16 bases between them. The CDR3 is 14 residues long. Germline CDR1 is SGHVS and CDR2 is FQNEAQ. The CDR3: CASRPDLGGETQYF. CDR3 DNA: TGTGCCAGCAGGCCCGACCTCGGAGGGGAGACCCAGTACTTC.

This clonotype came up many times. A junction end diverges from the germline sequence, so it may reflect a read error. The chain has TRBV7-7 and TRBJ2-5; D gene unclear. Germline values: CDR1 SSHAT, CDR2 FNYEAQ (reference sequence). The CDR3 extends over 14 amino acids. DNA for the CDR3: TGTGCTAGCAGCTCAATATCGACTTGGGAGACCCAGTACTTC. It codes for CASSSISTWETQYF.

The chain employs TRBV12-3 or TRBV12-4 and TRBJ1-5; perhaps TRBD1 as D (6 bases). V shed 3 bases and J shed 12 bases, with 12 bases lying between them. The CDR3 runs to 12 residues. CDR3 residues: CASSFGDTNQHF. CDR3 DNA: TGTGCCAGCAGTTTCGGGGACACCAACCAGCATTTT.

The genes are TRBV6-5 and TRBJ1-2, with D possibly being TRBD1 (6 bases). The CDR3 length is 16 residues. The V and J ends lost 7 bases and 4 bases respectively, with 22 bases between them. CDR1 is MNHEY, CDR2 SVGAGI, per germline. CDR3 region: CASKYRTGNLVYGYTF. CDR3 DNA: TGTGCCAGCAAATACCGAACAGGGAATCTCGTCTATGGCTACACCTTC.

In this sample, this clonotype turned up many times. CDR3 DNA sequence: TGTGCCAGCAGCCCGGACTTGAATGAGCAGTTCTTC. The encoded protein is CASSPDLNEQFF. The J gene is TRBJ2-1, the V gene TRBV11-2, with a weak D call TRBD2 (5 bases). Per germline, CDR1 SGHAT and CDR2 FQNNGV. The CDR3 extends over 12 amino acids. V was clipped by 5 bases and J by 7 bases, with 9 bases between them.

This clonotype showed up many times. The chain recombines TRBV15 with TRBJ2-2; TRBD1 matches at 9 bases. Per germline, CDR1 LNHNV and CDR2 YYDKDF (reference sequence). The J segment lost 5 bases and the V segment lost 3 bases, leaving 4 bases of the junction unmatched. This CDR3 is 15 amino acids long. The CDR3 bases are TGTGCCACCAGCAGCCCCGGGACAGGGACCGGGGAGCTGTTTTTT. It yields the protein CATSSPGTGTGELFF.

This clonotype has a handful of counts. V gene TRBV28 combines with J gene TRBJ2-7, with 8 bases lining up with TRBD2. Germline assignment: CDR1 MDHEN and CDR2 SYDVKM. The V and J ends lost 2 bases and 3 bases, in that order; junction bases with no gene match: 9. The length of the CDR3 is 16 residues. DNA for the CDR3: TGTGCCAGCAGTTTAAATCCCAGGCTAGCGGGCTACGAGCAGTACTTC. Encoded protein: CASSLNPRLAGYEQYF.

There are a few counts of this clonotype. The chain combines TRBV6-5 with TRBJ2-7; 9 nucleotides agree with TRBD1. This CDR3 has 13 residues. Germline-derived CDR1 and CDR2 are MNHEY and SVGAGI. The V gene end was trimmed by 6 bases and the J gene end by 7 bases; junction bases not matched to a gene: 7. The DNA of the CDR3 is TGTGCCAGCAGCTACGGGGACAGGGTAGAGCAGTACTTC. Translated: CASSYGDRVEQYF.

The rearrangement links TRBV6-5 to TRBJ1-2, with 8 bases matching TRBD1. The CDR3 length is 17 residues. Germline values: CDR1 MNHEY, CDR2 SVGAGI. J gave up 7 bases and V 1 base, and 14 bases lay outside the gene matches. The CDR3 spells CASSYYGFAQGEFGYTF. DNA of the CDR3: TGTGCCAGCAGTTACTACGGTTTTGCACAGGGGGAATTTGGCTACACCTTC.

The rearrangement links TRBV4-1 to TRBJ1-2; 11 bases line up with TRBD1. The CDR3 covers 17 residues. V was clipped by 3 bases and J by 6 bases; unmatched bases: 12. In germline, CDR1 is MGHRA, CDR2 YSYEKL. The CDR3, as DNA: TGCGCCAGCAGCCATAGGGGATATCCGGGACAGGGGGATGGCTACACCTTC. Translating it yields CASSHRGYPGQGDGYTF.